This T cell receptor beta chain stems from a study of shared clonotypes between healthy human individuals. Study-wide results and limits: The expectation was that sequencing depth would affect clonotype sharing among donors.

This clone came up once. Its matching antigen is unknown. Other DNA sequences in the same sample also yield this CDR3. Some clones are missing from TCRdb's copy, which holds only in-frame ones; the method was immunoSEQ multiplex PCR. The sample has 2.5 million or so clones; roughly 92% are singletons. CDR3 length equals 15 residues. V lost 2 bases and J lost 0; bases outside the gene matches: 0. CDR1 and CDR2 (germline): SNHLY, FYNNEI. This chain links TRBV2 with TRBJ2-1, with 8 bases matching TRBD2. The sequencing sample was made of naive CD4+ T cells sorted from blood. Subset: CD45RA+ positively selected. This receptor was identified in a man younger than 30 in good health. The CDR3 sequence: CASSELAGSYNEQFF. CDR3 bases: TGTGCCAGCAGTGAACTAGCGGGCTCCTACAATGAGCAGTTCTTC.